The text below deals with one T cell receptor (beta chain). Different DNA sequences within this sample yield the same CDR3. This CDR3 contains 11 residues. The V end was cut by 5 bases, the J end by 6 bases, with 11 bases between. Germline CDR1 is DFQATT and CDR2 is SNEGSKA (reference sequence). This specimen comes from a study of shared clonotypes between healthy human individuals. The protocol was immunoSEQ multiplex PCR, while the TCRdb copy is restricted to in-frame clones and leaves out a portion. The table lists more than 2 million clones, roughly 94% of them singletons. It was into CD45RA+ naive and CD45RA-negative memory subsets that the CD4+ cells were split.

The material sequenced was naive CD4+ T cells sorted from blood. Subset reported: CD45RA+ positively selected. The TCR originated in a man aged 18 to 29 in good health. This chain uses TRBV20-1 with TRBJ2-7; maybe TRBD1 (5 bases). The CDR3 DNA follows: TGCAGTGCTTCCAGGGTACCCGAGCAGTACTTC. Amino acids: CSASRVPEQYF.